This TCR beta chain was observed in a study of long-term antiretroviral therapy in people with HIV. Study-level background: The earliest specimens came about a decade ahead of the 2015 immediate-ART recommendation. General study points: Information pertaining to ART adherence, viral resistance or therapeutic modifications was not obtained.

Turning to this clone: The antigen is not known.

In germline, CDR1 is LNHDA, CDR2 SQIVND (reference sequence). The CDR3 has 13 residues. V was clipped by 5 bases and J by 1 base, with 8 bases between them. At survey level, the immunoSEQ assay was run in its v3.0 version. Roughly 40,000-55,000 T-cell genomes per sample were the sequencing target. Assay: immunoSEQ multiplex PCR; the TCRdb copy retains only in-frame clones and omits some. Here the sample spans 25,000 to 30,000 clones, about four fifths being singletons. This receptor was taken from a man aged 35 to 55 with HIV. The input for sequencing was unsorted PBMCs, taken 3 years after starting antiretroviral therapy. The chain recombines TRBV19 with TRBJ2-5; D possibly corresponds to TRBD1 (5 bases). CDR3 sequence: CASSQGVQETQYF. CDR3 coding DNA: TGTGCCAGTAGTCAAGGGGTCCAAGAGACCCAGTACTTC.